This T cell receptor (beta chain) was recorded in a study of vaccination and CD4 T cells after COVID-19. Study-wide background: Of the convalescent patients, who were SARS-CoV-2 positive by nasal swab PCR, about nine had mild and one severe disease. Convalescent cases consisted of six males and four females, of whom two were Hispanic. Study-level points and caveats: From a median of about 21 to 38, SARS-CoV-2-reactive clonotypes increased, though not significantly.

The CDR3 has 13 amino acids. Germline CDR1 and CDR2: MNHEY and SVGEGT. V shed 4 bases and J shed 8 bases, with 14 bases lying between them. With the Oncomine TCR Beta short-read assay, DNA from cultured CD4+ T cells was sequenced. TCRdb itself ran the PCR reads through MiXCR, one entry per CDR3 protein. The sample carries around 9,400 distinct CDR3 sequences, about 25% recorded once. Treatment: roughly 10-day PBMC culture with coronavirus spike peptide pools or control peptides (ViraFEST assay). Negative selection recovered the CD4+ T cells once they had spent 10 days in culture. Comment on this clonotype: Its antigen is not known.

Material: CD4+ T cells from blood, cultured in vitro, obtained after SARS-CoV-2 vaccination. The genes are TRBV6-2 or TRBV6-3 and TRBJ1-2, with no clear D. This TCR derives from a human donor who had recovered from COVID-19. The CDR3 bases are TGTGCCAGCAGTTCGGTCCGACCGGGAGGCTACACCTTC. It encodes CASSSVRPGGYTF.